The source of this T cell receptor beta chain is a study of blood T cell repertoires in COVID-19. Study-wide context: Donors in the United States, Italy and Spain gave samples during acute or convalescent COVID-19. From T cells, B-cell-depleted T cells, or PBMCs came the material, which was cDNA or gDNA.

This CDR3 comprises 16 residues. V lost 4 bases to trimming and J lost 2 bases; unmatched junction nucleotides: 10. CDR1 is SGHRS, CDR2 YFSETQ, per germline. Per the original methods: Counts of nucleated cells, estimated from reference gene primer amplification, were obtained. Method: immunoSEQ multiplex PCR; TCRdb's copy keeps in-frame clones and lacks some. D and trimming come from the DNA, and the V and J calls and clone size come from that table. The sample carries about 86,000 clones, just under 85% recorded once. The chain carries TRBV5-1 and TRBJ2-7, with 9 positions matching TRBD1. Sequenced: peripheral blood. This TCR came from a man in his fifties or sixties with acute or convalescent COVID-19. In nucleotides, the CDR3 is TGCGCCAGCAGCCCGACAGGGGGACACAATACCTACGAGCAGTACTTC. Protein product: CASSPTGGHNTYEQYF.